Each of the 27 T cell receptor beta chains below was sequenced from the same sample in a study of PD-1 blockade in classical Hodgkin lymphoma. Noted time point: cycle 4 day 1 (C4D1), after 6 weeks of nivolumab. Brentuximab vedotin exposure varied among the patients, all of whom had relapsed after autologous stem cell transplantation. The protocol was immunoSEQ multiplex PCR, while the TCRdb copy is restricted to in-frame clones and leaves out a portion. The data contain tens of thousands of clones, around 90% of them singletons. The sample was peripheral blood mononuclear cells (PBMCs), taken before the fourth cycle of nivolumab. Receptors were obtained from a human donor with classical Hodgkin lymphoma.

The chain has TRBV6-5 and TRBJ2-1; 12 nucleotides line up with TRBD2. Germline CDR1 MNHEY, CDR2 SVGAGI. CDR3 length: 14 amino acids. V lost 0 bases and J lost 16; bases outside the gene matches: 7. The CDR3 DNA is TGTGCCAGCAGTTACTCGCTAGCGGGAGGGCCTGGATTCTTC. It encodes CASSYSLAGGPGFF.

CDR3 loop: CASRRANYGYTF. As DNA, the CDR3 is TGTGCCAGCCGAAGGGCTAACTATGGCTACACCTTC. V is TRBV28 and J is TRBJ1-2; D not certain. The CDR3 runs to 12 residues. V lost 8 bases to trimming and J lost 0 bases, with 7 bases between them. Germline CDR1 and CDR2: MDHEN and SYDVKM.

The CDR3 nucleotides read TGCAGCGTTGAAGACGTGCGCGAGCAGTACTTC. This encodes CSVEDVREQYF. The V gene is TRBV29-1, the J gene TRBJ2-7; no definite D call. The CDR3 contains 11 residues. V was pared by 0 bases and J by 6 bases, with 6 bases between. CDR1 and CDR2 from the germline V gene are SQVTM and ANQGSEA.

This chain connects TRBV7-9 to TRBJ2-4; TRBD2 matches at 9 bases. V lost 1 base, J lost 3 bases, and 1 base stayed unmatched. From germline, CDR1 is SEHNR and CDR2 FQNEAQ (reference sequence). The CDR3 runs to 15 residues. CDR3 loop: CASSLGLAVKNIQYF. The CDR3 nucleotides read TGTGCCAGCAGCTTAGGACTAGCGGTCAAAAACATTCAGTACTTC. Supplemented by reference TRBV7-9 and TRBJ2-4, the full variable domain reads DTGVSQNPRHKITKRGQNVTFRCDPISEHNRLYWYRQTLGQGPEFLTYFQNEAQLEKSRLLSDRFSAERPKGSFSTLEIQRTEQGDSAMYLCASSLGLAVKNIQYFGAGTRLSVL.

V usage is TRBV5-6 and J usage is TRBJ2-1, with a possible D match to TRBD1 (8 bases). This CDR3 contains 15 residues. The ends were cut back, 4 bases at V and 12 bases at J, with 23 bases in the middle. Germline values: CDR1 SGHDT, CDR2 YYEEEE. The DNA for the CDR3 is TGTGCCAGCAGCCTTAGACAGGGGACTACAATGACGCAGTTCTTC. Protein sequence: CASSLRQGTTMTQFF.

This sequence joins TRBV15 and TRBJ1-2, with no clear D. Trimming left V 2 bases short and J 6 bases short, with 7 bases between. The germline V gene encodes CDR1 LNHNV and CDR2 YYDKDF (reference sequence). The CDR3 consists of 12 residues. The CDR3 protein is CATSRHRDGYTF. The CDR3 region has the DNA TGTGCCACCAGCAGACACAGAGATGGCTACACCTTC. Variable domain in full (rest from reference TRBV15 and TRBJ1-2): DAMVIQNPRYQVTQFGKPVTLSCSQTLNHNVMYWYQQKSSQAPKLLFHYYDKDFNNEADTPDNFQSRRPNTSFCFLDIRSPGLGDTAMYLCATSRHRDGYTFGSGTRLTVV.

The rearrangement joins TRBV5-1 to TRBJ1-2, with TRBD1 as a possible D gene (6 bases). V gave up 4 bases and J gave up 6 bases, with 19 bases separating them. CDR1 SGHRS and CDR2 YFSETQ come from the germline V gene. The CDR3 loop spans 15 amino acids. The CDR3 DNA is TGCGCCAGCAGCCCTTACCGGGACACGACTGATGGCTACACCTTC. This translates into CASSPYRDTTDGYTF.

This sequence joins TRBV9 and TRBJ2-1; TRBD1 or TRBD2 may be the D gene (5 bases each). The germline CDR1 and CDR2 sequences are SGDLS and YYNGEE. CDR3 length: 15 residues. The germline V and J ends were trimmed by 1 base and 3 bases, with 11 bases remaining between them. CDR3: CASSVWDGNYNEQFF. CDR3 in DNA: TGTGCCAGCAGCGTATGGGACGGAAACTACAATGAGCAGTTCTTC.

The chain couples TRBV5-1 to TRBJ1-6, with 9 bases identical to TRBD1. Germline V lookup: CDR1 SGHRS, CDR2 YFSETQ. There are 15 residues in the CDR3. V lost 5 bases, J lost 11 bases, and 11 bases stayed unmatched. CDR3 residues: CASSIQDRGTTPLHF. The CDR3 DNA is TGCGCCAGCAGTATCCAGGACAGGGGCACGACACCCCTCCACTTT.

This chain links TRBV30 with TRBJ2-7, with 9 positions matching TRBD1. Germline V gene data show CDR1 as GTSNPN and CDR2 as SVGIG (reference sequence). The CDR3 consists of 13 residues. Germline trimming cut 5 bases from V and 2 bases from J; bases unmatched to any gene: 4. This CDR3 is CAWQTGGTYEQYF. Here the CDR3 DNA reads TGTGCCTGGCAGACAGGGGGTACCTACGAGCAGTACTTC.

The CDR3 reads CASSPHLVADNYEQYF. As DNA, the CDR3 is TGCGCCAGCAGCCCCCATTTGGTAGCGGACAACTACGAGCAGTACTTC. The chain is built from TRBV4-1 and TRBJ2-7; perhaps TRBD2 as D (6 bases). There are 16 residues in the CDR3. Trimming left V 4 bases short and J 3 bases short, with 19 bases between. Germline assignment: CDR1 MGHRA and CDR2 YSYEKL.

V and J are TRBV10-1 and TRBJ2-2; a weak D match, TRBD2 (5 bases). Germline loops: CDR1 WNHNN, CDR2 SYGVQD (reference sequence). The CDR3 consists of 12 residues. V lost 7 bases and J lost 5, with 8 bases in between. CDR3 sequence: CASKEGTGELFF. The CDR3, as DNA: TGCGCCAGCAAAGAGGGAACCGGGGAGCTGTTTTTT.

The V gene is TRBV10-1, the J gene TRBJ2-7, with D hard to call. The CDR3 extends over 14 amino acids. The germline CDR1 and CDR2 sequences are WNHNN and SYGVQD (reference sequence). Trimming took 1 base from V and 5 from J, leaving 12 bases between them. CDR3 nucleotides: TGCGCCAGCAGTGAGTTCCCCGAGAAGGACGAGCAGTACTTC. It yields the protein CASSEFPEKDEQYF.

This chain connects TRBV11-2 to TRBJ2-1; 7 positions agree with TRBD2. The CDR3 runs 15 residues. Per germline, CDR1 SGHAT and CDR2 FQNNGV. After removal of 3 bases from V and 6 bases from J, the junction contained 8 bases not matched to a gene. CDR3 coding DNA: TGTGCCAGCAGCTTGAGGGAGGGCCCCGGCAATGAGCAGTTCTTC. As protein: CASSLREGPGNEQFF.

The chain is built from TRBV5-6 and TRBJ1-2; 8 nucleotides line up with TRBD1. J lost 6 bases, V lost 4 bases, and 8 bases had no gene match. The CDR3 contains 14 residues. Germline V lookup: CDR1 SGHDT, CDR2 YYEEEE. The CDR3 nucleotides read TGTGCCAGCAGCCTGAGGACAGGGAAGGATGGCTACACCTTC. This sequence encodes CASSLRTGKDGYTF. Filled out from reference TRBV5-6 and TRBJ1-2, the complete variable domain reads DAGVTQSPTHLIKTRGQQVTLRCSPKSGHDTVSWYQQALGQGPQFIFQYYEEEERQRGNFPDRFSGHQFPNYSSELNVNALLLGDSALYLCASSLRTGKDGYTFGSGTRLTVV.

This chain joins TRBV27 and TRBJ1-5; 8 bases align to TRBD1. V lost 6 bases, J lost 1 base, and 5 bases stayed unmatched. The CDR3 covers 15 residues. CDR1 is MNHEY, CDR2 SMNVEV, per germline (reference sequence). The CDR3 sequence: CASSPRTGSNQPQHF. The CDR3 DNA is TGTGCCAGCAGCCCCCGGACAGGGAGCAATCAGCCCCAGCATTTT.

The V call is TRBV6-5, the J call TRBJ1-2; 7 nucleotides align to TRBD1. CDR3 length: 15 residues. Germline values: CDR1 MNHEY, CDR2 SVGAGI. The V and J ends lost 4 bases and 4 bases, in that order; junction bases with no gene match: 9. CDR3 sequence reads: CASSSIGTEAYGYTF. DNA for the CDR3: TGTGCCAGCAGTTCTATCGGGACAGAGGCCTATGGCTACACCTTC.

DNA of the CDR3: TGTGCCAGCAGTGAGGCCACAGATACGCAGTATTTT. Translating gives CASSEATDTQYF. The V gene is TRBV2, the J gene TRBJ2-3; D is unresolved. CDR1 and CDR2 (germline): SNHLY, FYNNEI. CDR3 size: 12 residues. The V and J ends lost 3 bases and 2 bases respectively, with 3 bases between them.

The rearrangement uses TRBV5-1 and TRBJ2-5; 8 bases are a match to TRBD1. The J call could be wrong; TRBJ2-7 is a better fit for the DNA end. The length of the CDR3 is 14 residues. Germline V lookup: CDR1 SGHRS, CDR2 YFSETQ. The CDR3 region has the DNA TGCGCCAGCAGCTCCATCCAGGGGGCGGGCGAGCAGTACTTC. Translation: CASSSIQGAGEQYF.

The V and J genes are TRBV9 and TRBJ2-3; 7 bases fit TRBD2. V dropped 2 bases and J dropped 0; count of bases not matched to a gene: 6. This CDR3 has 16 residues. The germline V gene has CDR1 SGDLS and CDR2 YYNGEE. In DNA, the CDR3 is TGTGCCAGCAGCGTGGGGGGAGGGCCTAGCACAGATACGCAGTATTTT. This sequence encodes CASSVGGGPSTDTQYF.

J is TRBJ2-7 and V is TRBV14, with 9 positions matching TRBD1. Trimming took 2 bases from V and 3 from J; bases not matched to a gene: 5. CDR1 and CDR2 (germline): SGHDN, FVKESK. This CDR3 contains 15 residues. As DNA, the CDR3 is TGTGCCAGCAGCCAAAGAAACAGGGGGCACTACGAGCAGTACTTC. Its translation is CASSQRNRGHYEQYF.

The V and J genes are TRBV19 and TRBJ2-7, with 12 nucleotides matching TRBD2. V was pared by 6 bases and J by 2 bases, with 5 bases of the junction left unmatched. This CDR3 comprises 15 residues. Germline V lookup: CDR1 LNHDA, CDR2 SQIVND (reference sequence). The CDR3 DNA is TGTGCCAGTAGGATGACTAGCGGGGGAACCTACGAGCAGTACTTC. The encoded protein is CASRMTSGGTYEQYF.

This clone showed up just a few times. V usage is TRBV28 and J usage is TRBJ2-5; 9 positions match TRBD2. Germline V gene lookup returns CDR1 MDHEN and CDR2 SYDVKM. This CDR3 is built from 15 residues. The V and J ends lost 4 bases and 5 bases, in that order; junction bases with no gene match: 8. CDR3 sequence (DNA): TGTGCCAGCAGTTGGGATAGCGGGAGTCTTGAGACCCAGTACTTC. Translated: CASSWDSGSLETQYF. The full variable domain, with the rest looked up from reference TRBV28 and TRBJ2-5, is DVKVTQSSRYLVKRTGEKVFLECVQDMDHENMFWYRQDPGLGLRLIYFSYDVKMKEKGDIPEGYSVSREKKERFSLILESASTNQTSMYLCASSWDSGSLETQYFGPGTRLLVL.

The V gene is TRBV7-3, the J gene TRBJ2-3; 8 bases fit TRBD1. The CDR3 covers 16 residues. V was pared by 1 base and J by 3 bases, with 6 bases of the junction left unmatched. CDR1 SGHTA and CDR2 FQGTGA come from the germline V gene. The CDR3 DNA reads as TGTGCCAGCAGCTTAATTGGTGGACAGGGTACAGATACGCAGTATTTT. Protein: CASSLIGGQGTDTQYF.

The chain has TRBV5-6 and TRBJ2-3; D possibly corresponds to TRBD2 (5 bases). From germline, CDR1 is SGHDT and CDR2 YYEEEE. The CDR3 sequence is 15 residues long. V was clipped by 0 bases and J by 3 bases, with 11 bases between them. The CDR3 here is CASSLVLAGTDTQYF. The CDR3 DNA reads as TGTGCCAGCAGCTTGGTCCTAGCTGGGACAGATACGCAGTATTTT.

The V and J genes are TRBV11-3 and TRBJ1-3; D is possibly TRBD1 (5 bases). This CDR3 region has 13 residues. Per the germline V gene, CDR1 is SGHNT and CDR2 is YENEEA. Trimming shortened V by 5 bases and J by 3 bases, and 8 bases separated the two germline ends. The CDR3 spells CASSGDFGNTIYF. DNA for the CDR3: TGTGCCAGCAGCGGGGACTTTGGAAACACCATATATTTT.

The chain is built from TRBV4-1 and TRBJ1-5, with D possibly TRBD1 on 5 matching bases. The CDR3 covers 17 residues. Trimming left V 2 bases short and J 2 bases short, with 16 bases between. Germline values: CDR1 MGHRA, CDR2 YSYEKL. The CDR3 loop reads CASSQSLSQGGNQPQHF. The DNA for the CDR3 is TGCGCCAGCAGCCAATCCCTGTCTCAGGGAGGCAATCAGCCCCAGCATTTT.